This T cell receptor beta chain stems from a study of blood T cells in healthy people across ages. Study results and limitations: Naive and antigen-experienced cells could not be conclusively compared, given unsorted PBMCs.

With a J-beta primer mix and a sample-barcoded 5' primer, a second PCR ran about 7 to 11 cycles. A single record per CDR3 protein comes from TCRdb applying MiXCR to the 5' RACE reads. Of around 500,000 distinct CDR3 sequences in the sample, 27% were seen once. Only a few counts were recorded for this clonotype. Its specificity is not known. These data also featured in a second study, about T cells of mothers and their children.

The sequence was collected from a boy younger than 10 in good health. The specimen sequenced was blood.

CDR3 nucleotides: TGCAGTGCTAGAGATTCTCGGGGACAGGGAGAGACCCAGTACTTC. This codes for CSARDSRGQGETQYF. J is TRBJ2-5 and V is TRBV20-1; 9 nucleotides match TRBD1. This CDR3 comprises 15 residues. Trimming took 0 bases from V and 4 from J; bases not matched to a gene: 6. Germline CDR1 reads DFQATT; CDR2 reads SNEGSKA (reference sequence).